The clone carrying this T cell receptor beta chain has just a few counts. As yet, its antigen is unknown. The record originates from a study of blood T cells in healthy people across ages. The junction had 2 bases not matched to a gene; V was cut back by 1 base and J by 1 base. Germline V lookup: CDR1 DFQATT, CDR2 SNEGSKA (reference sequence). The CDR3 loop spans 14 amino acids. Through a sample-barcoded 5' primer and a J-beta primer mix, a second PCR was run for roughly 7 to 12 cycles. Every sample returned 2.5 million or more CDR3-containing paired-end reads. TCRdb re-called the 5' RACE reads with MiXCR, one entry per CDR3 protein. This table holds about 1 million distinct CDR3 sequences, over 35% found once. Whole-study findings and limits: Diversity of TCR beta correlated strongly with naive T cell percentage.

Sequenced input: blood. The clonotype comes from an older woman in good health. The chain uses TRBV20-1 and TRBJ1-1; 8 bases map to TRBD1. Written as DNA, the CDR3 is TGCAGTGCTAGAGGGACAGGGTGGAACACTGAAGCTTTCTTT. Translated, it gives CSARGTGWNTEAFF.